The 2 T cell receptor beta chains in this list originate from one sample, sequenced in a study of CD8+CD57+ T cells in acquired aplastic anemia (dated by TCRdb to the late 2010s). The sequencer was an Illumina HiSeq 2000. TCR beta VDJ combination and CDR3 sequence profiling used genomic DNA as the template. Using fastp trimming at Q25 and MiXCR clonotype assembly, TCRdb reanalyzed the public sequencing data and kept in-frame beta chains. Identical CDR3 protein sequences are pooled into one entry, listed with their most common genes and DNA. This sample holds about 190,000 distinct CDR3 sequences; approximately 49% were observed only once. Jointly, the top ten make up about 17% of the sample. Specimen: sorted CD4+, CD8+, or CD8+CD57+ T cells (not recorded which) from PBMCs. All receptors come from a human donor in good health, serving as a control.

As to this clonotype: At one of its ends the junction is not consistent with the germline gene, which may arise from a read error. V is TRBV9 and J is TRBJ1-4; the match to TRBD1 covers 11 bases. Germline V gene sequence: CDR1 SGDLS, CDR2 YYNGEE. This CDR3 is built from 12 residues. In DNA form, the CDR3 reads TGTGCCAGCGGGACAGGGGGTGAAAAACCGTTTTTT. This sequence encodes CASGTGGEKPFF.

This clonotype was detected only once. The CDR3 coding sequence is TGTGCCAGCAGCTTAGCCAGGGGGGCCTACGAGCAGTACTTC. Its translation: CASSLARGAYEQYF. This sequence joins TRBV7-2 and TRBJ2-7; a weak D match, TRBD1 (7 bases). Trimming removed 0 bases from V and 2 bases from J, with 8 bases in between. The CDR3 length is 14 residues. From germline, CDR1 is SGHTA and CDR2 FQGNSA.